This TCR beta chain was identified during a study of breast tumors, draining lymph nodes, adjacent tissues. CDR3 length: 14 amino acids. The germline V and J ends were trimmed by 0 bases and 2 bases, with 7 bases remaining between them. Germline CDR1 reads LNHNV; CDR2 reads YYDKDF (reference sequence). TCRdb itself ran the multiplex PCR reads through MiXCR, one entry per CDR3 protein. Here the sample spans some 170,000 distinct CDR3 sequences, roughly a third being singletons. Samples came from axillary lymph nodes draining the breast cancer. Specimen: axillary lymph node tissue. The chain links TRBV15 to TRBJ1-1; D is ambiguous. The sequence came from a female donor with breast cancer. Some clones in this sample may be carry-over from other donors' samples. The CDR3 loop reads CATSRDRINTEAFF. The CDR3 region has the DNA TGTGCCACCAGCAGAGATAGGATTAACACTGAAGCTTTCTTT.